This T cell receptor beta chain derives from a study of CD8+ T cells in alopecia areata. Regarding this clone: The antigen remains unidentified.

The CDR3 has 15 residues. V lost 0 bases, J lost 4 bases, and 11 bases lay in between. Germline V CDR1 and CDR2: SGDLS, YYNGEE. Sequencing relied on a cDNA template that was reverse transcribed from extracted RNA. The protocol was immunoSEQ multiplex PCR, while the TCRdb copy is restricted to in-frame clones and leaves out a portion. The sample records 140,000 or so clones, roughly half being singletons. General observations from the study: Relative to mice, TCR sharing across patients was less clear, a difference possibly HLA-related.

This sequence was found in a human donor with alopecia areata. The J gene is TRBJ2-1, the V gene TRBV9; D remains unclear. This specimen was CD4+ T cells sorted from blood, taken at week 0. CDR3 protein: CASSVVPDGYNEQFF. The CDR3 DNA follows: TGTGCCAGCAGCGTAGTTCCGGACGGATACAATGAGCAGTTCTTC. Full variable domain (rest looked up from reference TRBV9 and TRBJ2-1): DSGVTQTPKHLITATGQRVTLRCSPRSGDLSVYWYQQSLDQGLQFLIQYYNGEERAKGNILERFSAQQFPDLHSELNLSSLELGDSALYFCASSVVPDGYNEQFFGPGTRLTVL.